The next 14 T cell receptor beta chains were all read from a single sample in a study of control samples from healthy donors and cancer patients. TCRdb keeps only in-frame clones here, not all; method: immunoSEQ multiplex PCR. The data show fewer than 200,000 clones, 85% to 95% seen once. The sample consisted of blood. These receptor sequences come from a woman in her fifties or sixties in good health.

This clone was detected only once. The V gene is TRBV6-2 or TRBV6-3, the J gene TRBJ1-5; tentatively, D is TRBD1 (6 bases). The CDR3 length is 15 residues. V lost 1 base, J lost 3 bases, and 10 bases lay in between. Looked up from germline, CDR1 is MNHEY and CDR2 is SVGEGT. DNA of the CDR3: TGTGCCAGCAGTTACTATCGGACAGACAATCAGCCCCAGCATTTT. As protein: CASSYYRTDNQPQHF.

J is TRBJ1-5 and V is TRBV5-5; 10 bases are shared with TRBD1. Germline values: CDR1 SGHKS, CDR2 YYEKEE (reference sequence). The CDR3 sequence is 15 residues long. V lost 0 bases and J lost 5; bases outside the gene matches: 2. The CDR3 nucleotides read TGTGCCAGCAGCTTGGACGGGACAGGGGATCAGCCCCAGCATTTT. This gives the protein CASSLDGTGDQPQHF.

The J gene is TRBJ2-1, the V gene TRBV5-1; D perhaps matches TRBD1 (5 bases). The V and J ends lost 5 bases and 7 bases respectively, with 16 bases between them. The germline V gene has CDR1 SGHRS and CDR2 YFSETQ. The CDR3 extends over 14 amino acids. CDR3 sequence reads: CASRRTTPENEQFF. In nucleotides, the CDR3 is TGCGCCAGCAGACGGACAACCCCGGAAAATGAGCAGTTCTTC.

This sequence joins TRBV5-1 and TRBJ2-2, with a tentative D call TRBD1 (5 bases). Trimming took off 4 bases at V and 1 base at J, with 8 bases between the two ends. Per the germline V gene, CDR1 is SGHRS and CDR2 is YFSETQ. This CDR3 has 14 amino acids. CDR3 nucleotide sequence: TGCGCCAGCAGCACAGGACAGAACACCGGGGAGCTGTTTTTT. Residues: CASSTGQNTGELFF.

DNA of the CDR3: TGCGCCAGCAGTCGGCAGGACAATTCACCCCTCCACTTT. Protein product: CASSRQDNSPLHF. The rearrangement uses TRBV23-1 and TRBJ1-6, with D hard to call. TRBV23-1 is filed as an ORF, its function uncertain. Trimming removed 4 bases at V and 7 bases at J, with 8 bases between. The CDR3 runs 13 residues.

V gene TRBV7-9 combines with J gene TRBJ2-7, with TRBD2 as a possible D gene (5 bases). Trimming cost V 6 bases and J 5 bases, with 17 bases left between them. This CDR3 is built from 14 residues. The germline CDR1 and CDR2 sequences are SEHNR and FQNEAQ (reference sequence). CDR3 region: CASSLEVWGDEQYF. The CDR3 nucleotides are TGTGCCAGCAGTCTAGAAGTATGGGGAGACGAGCAGTACTTC. Using reference TRBV7-9 and TRBJ2-7 for the parts outside the CDR3, the full variable domain is DTGVSQNPRHKITKRGQNVTFRCDPISEHNRLYWYRQTLGQGPEFLTYFQNEAQLEKSRLLSDRFSAERPKGSFSTLEIQRTEQGDSAMYLCASSLEVWGDEQYFGPGTRLTVT.

This chain connects TRBV9 to TRBJ2-1; 7 nucleotides line up with TRBD1. The CDR3 consists of 17 residues. CDR1 is SGDLS and CDR2 is YYNGEE in the germline V gene. The junction had 26 bases not matched to a gene; V was cut back by 4 bases and J by 16 bases. CDR3 protein: CASSPSRITRGPKIGFF. As DNA, the CDR3 is TGTGCCAGCAGCCCCAGTAGGATTACTAGGGGGCCTAAGATTGGATTCTTC.

CDR3 DNA: TGTGCCTGGAGGCCAGGAGTAGCGAACACCGGGGAGCTGTTTTTT. It is translated as CAWRPGVANTGELFF. J is TRBJ2-2 and V is TRBV30; D not resolved. The CDR3 is 15 residues long. The V gene lost 3 bases and the J gene lost 0 bases, with 11 bases spanning the gap. CDR1 and CDR2 (germline): GTSNPN, SVGIG (reference sequence).

The chain recombines TRBV10-1 with TRBJ2-7; TRBD2 aligns across 9 bases. Germline lookup yields CDR1 WNHNN and CDR2 SYGVQD (reference sequence). This CDR3 comprises 15 residues. Trimming cost V 2 bases and J 0 bases; bases outside gene matches: 2. The CDR3 protein is CASSEVAGDSYEQYF. DNA of the CDR3: TGCGCCAGCAGTGAGGTAGCGGGGGACTCCTACGAGCAGTACTTC.

The chain joins TRBV3-1 (or the pseudogene TRBV3-2) to TRBJ1-4; TRBD1 aligns across 10 bases. V lost 2 bases to trimming and J lost 8 bases; unmatched junction nucleotides: 20. The germline gives CDR1 LGHDT, CDR2 YNNKEL (reference sequence). The CDR3 runs 20 residues. The CDR3 DNA reads as TGTGCCAGCAGCCAACTAACAGACGGGACAGGGGCCATCAATAGAGAAAAACTGTTTTTT. Its protein is CASSQLTDGTGAINREKLFF.

V is TRBV10-2 and J is TRBJ1-6; no clear D gene. CDR1 is WSHSY, CDR2 SAAADI, per germline. The CDR3 has 14 residues. Trimming left V 6 bases short and J 8 bases short, with 14 bases between. CDR3 region: CASSRWSVDSPLHF. CDR3 nucleotides: TGCGCCAGCAGCAGGTGGAGTGTGGATTCACCCCTCCACTTT.

V usage is TRBV7-2 and J usage is TRBJ2-7; TRBD1 matches at 9 bases. This CDR3 has 13 residues. V gave up 4 bases and J gave up 5 bases; unmatched junction bases: 3. Germline CDR1 SGHTA, CDR2 FQGNSA. DNA of the CDR3: TGTGCCAGCAGCTCGCGGACAGGGGACGAGCAGTACTTC. Translating it yields CASSSRTGDEQYF.

The CDR3 coding sequence is TGCGCCAGCACCGGACAGGGACACACTGAAGCTTTCTTT. Protein: CASTGQGHTEAFF. This sequence joins TRBV4-3 and TRBJ1-1; 8 bases line up with TRBD1. Germline V gene sequence: CDR1 LGHNA, CDR2 YSLEER. The ends lost 7 bases at V and 3 bases at J; junction bases unmatched: 4. The CDR3 is 13 amino acids.

The V gene is TRBV10-1, the J gene TRBJ2-2; D might be TRBD1 (5 bases). Trimming took off 6 bases at V and 5 bases at J, with 10 bases between the two ends. This CDR3 is built from 13 residues. CDR1 and CDR2 from the germline V gene are WNHNN and SYGVQD (reference sequence). DNA of the CDR3: TGCGCCAGCAGCTCGACAGTTACCGGGGAGCTGTTTTTT. Protein product: CASSSTVTGELFF.